The 6 T cell receptor beta chains below all came from one sample that was sequenced in a study of blood T cell repertoires in COVID-19. Measured with immunoSEQ multiplex PCR; TCRdb has only the in-frame clones, and not every one. The data contain hundreds of thousands of clones, roughly 86% of them seen just once; the ten biggest clones take up 7.8%. Sequencing input: peripheral blood. Receptor source: a woman in her forties or fifties who had recovered from COVID-19.

This chain uses TRBV5-4 with TRBJ1-1; 10 nucleotides align to TRBD1. Germline V gene lookup returns CDR1 SGHNT and CDR2 YYREEE (reference sequence). The CDR3 has 15 amino acids. V was pared by 4 bases and J by 0 bases, with 3 bases of the junction left unmatched. DNA for the CDR3: TGTGCCAGCAGCCCGACAGGGGGCATGAACACTGAAGCTTTCTTT. It yields the protein CASSPTGGMNTEAFF. Using reference TRBV5-4 and TRBJ1-1 for the parts outside the CDR3, the full variable domain is ETGVTQSPTHLIKTRGQQVTLRCSSQSGHNTVSWYQQALGQGPQFIFQYYREEENGRGNFPPRFSGLQFPNYSSELNVNALELDDSALYLCASSPTGGMNTEAFFGQGTRLTVV.

This clone was counted many times. The chain is built from TRBV6-1 and TRBJ1-6; D is unresolved. Per germline, CDR1 MNHNS and CDR2 SASEGT. Trimming took off 2 bases at V and 7 bases at J, with 9 bases between the two ends. The CDR3 is 14 residues long. CDR3 in DNA: TGTGCCAGCAGTGAACTGGTGGAGAATTCACCCCTCCACTTT. This sequence encodes CASSELVENSPLHF.

There are a few counts of this clone. This chain links TRBV12-3 or TRBV12-4 with TRBJ1-1; D not certain. The CDR3 has 13 residues. V dropped 5 bases and J dropped 1 base, with 8 bases sitting between them. The CDR3 DNA is TGTGCCAGCAGTCCCCCGTGGAACACTGAAGCTTTCTTT. Its translation: CASSPPWNTEAFF.

V usage is TRBV30 and J usage is TRBJ1-5; D gene unclear. The CDR3 consists of 13 residues. CDR1 and CDR2 (germline): GTSNPN, SVGIG (reference sequence). In DNA, the CDR3 is TGTGCTTGGGCCTTCGGGAGCAATCAGCCCCAGCATTTT. It translates to CAWAFGSNQPQHF.

The rearrangement links TRBV6-5 to TRBJ1-5; D ambiguous. The V gene lost 6 bases and the J gene lost 3 bases, with 6 bases spanning the gap. CDR1 MNHEY and CDR2 SVGAGI come from the germline V gene. This CDR3 has 12 residues. In nucleotides, the CDR3 is TGTGCCAGCAGCCGCGCCAATCAGCCCCAGCATTTT. Translating it yields CASSRANQPQHF.

The chain recombines TRBV6-2 or TRBV6-3 with TRBJ1-6; no firm D call. Germline values: CDR1 MNHEY, CDR2 SVGEGT. CDR3 length: 15 residues. V was pared by 6 bases and J by 10 bases, with 19 bases between. The CDR3 loop reads CASSVSPVLGSPLHF. In nucleotides, the CDR3 is TGTGCCAGCAGCGTTAGCCCGGTCCTCGGATCACCCCTCCACTTT.